A few counts support the clone carrying this T cell receptor (beta chain). TCRdb reprocessed the 5' RACE reads via MiXCR and lists one record per CDR3 protein. The table includes 270,000 or so distinct CDR3 sequences, approximately 18% detected once. The sample originates from a study of T-cell memory formation after mild COVID-19. Study in general: TCR clusters showed largely donor specificity.

This CDR3 is 14 amino acids long. CDR1 is DFQATT and CDR2 is SNEGSKA in the germline V gene (reference sequence). V was cut by 5 bases and J by 1 base, with 13 bases left in between. Input material: PBMCs or a T cell subset sorted from them (not recorded which). The source is a young man who had mild COVID-19 (a few samples of this study predate the infection). Cell type and time point are not known. This chain joins TRBV20-1 and TRBJ2-3, with D perhaps assigned TRBD1 or TRBD2 (5 bases each). The CDR3 coding sequence is TGCAGTGCTTTCTACGGGACGCGCACAGATACGCAGTATTTT. This translates into CSAFYGTRTDTQYF.